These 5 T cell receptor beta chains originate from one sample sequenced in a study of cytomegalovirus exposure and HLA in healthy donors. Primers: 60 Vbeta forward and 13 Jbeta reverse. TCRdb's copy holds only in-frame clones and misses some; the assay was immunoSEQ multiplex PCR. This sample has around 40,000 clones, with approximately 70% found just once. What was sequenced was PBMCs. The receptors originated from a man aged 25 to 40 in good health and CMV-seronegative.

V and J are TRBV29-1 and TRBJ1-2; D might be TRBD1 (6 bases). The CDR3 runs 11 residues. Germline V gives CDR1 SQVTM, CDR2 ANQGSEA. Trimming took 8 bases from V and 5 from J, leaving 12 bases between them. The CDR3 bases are TGCAGCCTGGCGGGGGCTTATGGCTACACCTTC. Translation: CSLAGAYGYTF.

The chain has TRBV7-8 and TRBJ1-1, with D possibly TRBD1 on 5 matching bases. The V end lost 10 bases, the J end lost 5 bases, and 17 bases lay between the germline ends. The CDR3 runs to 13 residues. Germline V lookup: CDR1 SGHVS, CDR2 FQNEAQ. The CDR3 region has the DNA TGTGCCATCACACGTCAGGGTGGGACTGAAGCTTTCTTT. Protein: CAITRQGGTEAFF.

The CDR3, as DNA: TGTGCCAGCAGCCTCATGACTAGCGGAAGCACAGATACGCAGTATTTT. Residues: CASSLMTSGSTDTQYF. The gene calls are TRBV28 and TRBJ2-3, with 9 bases matching TRBD2. CDR1 and CDR2 (germline): MDHEN, SYDVKM. This CDR3 has 16 amino acids. The junction had 7 bases not matched to a gene; V was cut back by 6 bases and J by 0 bases.

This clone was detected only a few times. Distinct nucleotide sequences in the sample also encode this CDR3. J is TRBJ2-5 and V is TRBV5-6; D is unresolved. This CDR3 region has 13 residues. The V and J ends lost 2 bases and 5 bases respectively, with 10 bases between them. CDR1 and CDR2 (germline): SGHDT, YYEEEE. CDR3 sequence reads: CASSFRSGETQYF. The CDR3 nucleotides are TGTGCCAGCAGCTTCCGGAGTGGGGAGACCCAGTACTTC.

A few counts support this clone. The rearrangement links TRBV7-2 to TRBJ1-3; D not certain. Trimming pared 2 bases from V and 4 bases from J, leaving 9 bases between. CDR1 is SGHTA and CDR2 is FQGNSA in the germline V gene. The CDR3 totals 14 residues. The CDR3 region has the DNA TGTGCCAGCAGCTTACAGTCCCAGGGAAACACCATATATTTT. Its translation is CASSLQSQGNTIYF.